The 8 T cell receptor beta chains listed next were all sequenced from one sample in a study of cytomegalovirus exposure and HLA in healthy donors. Profiled with immunoSEQ multiplex PCR; TCRdb holds only in-frame clones, not every one. This table holds roughly 200,000 clones, roughly 86% found once. Sequenced input: PBMCs. The source is a man under 40 in good health and CMV-seropositive.

The chain has TRBV5-1 and TRBJ2-5; D remains unclear. There are 16 residues in the CDR3. V gave up 2 bases and J gave up 4 bases, with 18 bases separating them. Germline V CDR1 and CDR2: SGHRS, YFSETQ. The CDR3 is CASSLSSRNVRETQYF. The CDR3, as DNA: TGCGCCAGCAGCTTAAGCTCTCGGAACGTGAGAGAGACCCAGTACTTC. The entire variable domain, with the rest obtained from reference TRBV5-1 and TRBJ2-5, is as follows: KAGVTQTPRYLIKTRGQQVTLSCSPISGHRSVSWYQQTPGQGLQFLFEYFSETQRNKGNFPGRFSGRQFSNSRSEMNVSTLELGDSALYLCASSLSSRNVRETQYFGPGTRLLVL.

The rearrangement uses TRBV19 and TRBJ2-7, with TRBD2 as a possible D gene (7 bases). This CDR3 spans 15 amino acids. Trimming removed 5 bases at V and 0 bases at J, with 14 bases between. Germline CDR1 LNHDA, CDR2 SQIVND (reference sequence). As DNA, the CDR3 is TGTGCCAGTAGTTTAGGCGGGGGCTACTCCTACGAGCAGTACTTC. Residues: CASSLGGGYSYEQYF. The entire variable domain, with the rest obtained from reference TRBV19 and TRBJ2-7, is as follows: DGGITQSPKYLFRKEGQNVTLSCEQNLNHDAMYWYRQDPGQGLRLIYYSQIVNDFQKGDIAEGYSVSREKKESFPLTVTSAQKNPTAFYLCASSLGGGYSYEQYFGPGTRLTVT.

The chain joins TRBV5-6 to TRBJ2-1; TRBD2 is a possible D gene (6 bases). CDR1 and CDR2 from the germline V gene are SGHDT and YYEEEE. CDR3 size: 13 residues. V was trimmed by 0 bases and J by 7 bases, leaving 8 bases between them. In DNA, the CDR3 is TGTGCCAGCAGCTTGGCAGGGAGGAATGAGCAGTTCTTC. Protein product: CASSLAGRNEQFF.

Here the CDR3 DNA reads TGCGCCAGCAGCCTATCCCTAGCGGGAGGTGGCAATGAGCAGTTCTTC. Its translation is CASSLSLAGGGNEQFF. The rearrangement links TRBV5-1 to TRBJ2-1; 11 positions agree with TRBD2. Germline-derived CDR1 and CDR2 are SGHRS and YFSETQ. Losses at the gene ends were 4 bases for V and 6 bases for J; bases not matched to a gene: 9. This CDR3 region has 16 residues.

The chain uses TRBV11-2 and TRBJ1-4; D perhaps matches TRBD1 (5 bases). From germline, CDR1 is SGHAT and CDR2 FQNNGV. The CDR3 consists of 12 residues. V lost 5 bases to trimming and J lost 13 bases, with 14 bases between them. Written as DNA, the CDR3 is TGTGCCAGCAGCCCGGGGGGGGTTGGACTGTTTTTT. It encodes CASSPGGVGLFF.

The rearrangement joins TRBV6-6 to TRBJ2-7; 9 bases are a match to TRBD1. J lost 1 base, V lost 6 bases, and 10 bases had no gene match. Germline V gives CDR1 MNHNY, CDR2 SVGAGI (reference sequence). This CDR3 has 16 residues. This CDR3 reads CASSPPRTGESYEQYF. The CDR3 DNA follows: TGTGCCAGCAGCCCCCCCCGGACAGGGGAGTCCTACGAGCAGTACTTC.

This clone was observed a handful of times. The chain links TRBV7-8 to TRBJ2-1; D is possibly TRBD1 or TRBD2 (5 bases each). This CDR3 contains 12 residues. Germline loops: CDR1 SGHVS, CDR2 FQNEAQ. The V end was cut by 8 bases, the J end by 7 bases, with 12 bases between. In nucleotides, the CDR3 is TGTGCCAGCGGATTGGGACCTAATGAGCAGTTCTTC. Residues: CASGLGPNEQFF.

CDR3 in amino acids: CASSLADGYSYEQYF. The CDR3 DNA reads TGTGCCAGCAGCTTAGCCGACGGGTACTCCTACGAGCAGTACTTC. The chain recombines TRBV7-2 with TRBJ2-7; D unresolved. From germline, CDR1 is SGHTA and CDR2 FQGNSA. CDR3 size: 15 residues. Trimming took 0 bases from V and 0 from J, leaving 9 bases between them.